A selection of T cell receptor beta chains follows, all from one sample in a study of blood T cell repertoires in COVID-19. Sequencing used immunoSEQ multiplex PCR; TCRdb keeps in-frame clones, though not all of them. The repertoire holds approximately 300,000 clones, with about 85% as singletons. Sequences were obtained from PBMCs or T cells enriched from blood (not recorded which). The receptor source for this set is a woman under 40 who had recovered from COVID-19. CDR3s include the opening cysteine and the closing phenylalanine or tryptophan. The order of the fields is J gene, V gene, D gene, clone size, CDR3 protein, CDR3 DNA. A D gene is named only where the DNA matches it firmly. Not all rows give a size; the values are once, few, many and, for expanded clones, a class.

TRBJ1-4,TRBV2,NA,NA,CASRARAGEEKLFF,TGTGCCAGCAGGGCTAGGGCGGGGGAAGAAAAACTGTTTTTT
TRBJ1-3,TRBV10-3,NA,once,CAISESQLSGNTIYF,TGTGCCATCAGTGAGTCACAGCTATCCGGAAACACCATATATTTT
TRBJ1-6,TRBV7-9,NA,once,CASSLTGINSPLHF,TGTGCCAGCAGCTTGACGGGGATTAATTCACCCCTCCACTTT
TRBJ1-1,TRBV19,NA,NA,CASSIRGRTEAFF,TGTGCCAGTAGTATAAGAGGGAGGACTGAAGCTTTCTTT
TRBJ2-1,TRBV6-5,TRBD2,NA,CASSFSGGLNEQFF,TGTGCCAGCAGTTTTAGCGGGGGGCTGAATGAGCAGTTCTTC
TRBJ1-6,TRBV19,NA,NA,CASSISGSRVENSPLHF,TGTGCCAGTAGTATATCGGGCTCCAGGGTAGAGAATTCACCCCTCCACTTT
TRBJ1-5,TRBV19,TRBD1,few,CASSLRDSSPPQHF,TGTGCCAGTAGTCTCCGGGACAGCAGCCCGCCCCAGCATTTT
TRBJ1-1,TRBV6-5,NA,NA,CASSYGQGITEAFF,TGTGCCAGCAGTTATGGGCAGGGAATCACTGAAGCTTTCTTT
TRBJ2-2,TRBV19,NA,NA,CASISGVPRPGELFF,TGTGCCAGTATATCCGGGGTCCCCCGTCCCGGGGAGCTGTTTTTT
TRBJ1-5,TRBV19,NA,NA,CASSIGVSNQPQHF,TGTGCCAGTAGTATAGGAGTGAGCAATCAGCCCCAGCATTTT
TRBJ1-4,TRBV6-5,TRBD1,NA,CASSYSRGQGNEKLFF,TGTGCCAGCAGTTACTCGAGGGGACAGGGTAATGAAAAACTGTTTTTT
TRBJ1-1,TRBV2,NA,NA,CASTRRLLESLAEAFF,TGTGCCAGCACTAGAAGACTTCTGGAATCACTCGCTGAAGCTTTCTTT
TRBJ1-5,TRBV19,NA,few,CASVAGGASNQPQHF,TGTGCCAGTGTTGCCGGGGGAGCAAGCAATCAGCCCCAGCATTTT
TRBJ1-2,TRBV19,TRBD1,NA,CASSPEGAIGYTF,TGTGCCAGTAGCCCGGAGGGGGCAATAGGCTACACCTTC
TRBJ2-2,TRBV10-3,TRBD1,NA,CAIRETGTNTGELFF,TGTGCCATCAGAGAGACAGGGACGAACACCGGGGAGCTGTTTTTT
TRBJ1-4,TRBV5-5,TRBD1,once,CASSLTGQGDEKLFF,TGTGCCAGCAGCCTTACGGGACAGGGGGACGAAAAACTGTTTTTT
TRBJ1-2,TRBV9,NA,NA,CASSRKPGDDGYTF,TGTGCCAGCAGCCGCAAACCAGGGGATGATGGCTACACCTTC
TRBJ2-1,TRBV4-2,TRBD1,NA,CASSQVTGWNNNEQFF,TGTGCCAGCAGCCAAGTGACAGGGTGGAATAACAATGAGCAGTTCTTC
TRBJ2-7,TRBV7-9,TRBD1,NA,CASSLGKDRGGEQYF,TGTGCCAGCAGCTTAGGGAAGGACAGGGGAGGCGAGCAGTACTTC
TRBJ1-4,TRBV25-1,NA,NA,CASSDQTGFNEKLFF,TGTGCCAGCAGTGATCAGACAGGCTTCAATGAAAAACTGTTTTTT
TRBJ1-2,TRBV19,NA,NA,CASSKAGALNYGYTF,TGTGCCAGTAGTAAAGCGGGGGCGCTAAACTATGGCTACACCTTC